Listed here are 21 T cell receptor beta chains from one sample, sequenced in a study of long-term antiretroviral therapy in people with HIV (dated by TCRdb to between 2021 and 2024). The immunoSEQ hsTCRB v3.0 assay was used at survey level resolution to sequence the TRB variable region. Not all clones reach the TCRdb copy of this immuneACCESS table, which keeps in-frame sequences only. Checked studies attribute under half of the gap to unresolved V genes and leave the rest unexplained. For this sample the table gives about 16,000 clones, of which roughly 76% were detected only once. The biggest ten clones account for more than 14% of the sample. This specimen consisted of unsorted PBMCs, obtained 1.5 years before starting antiretroviral therapy. These TCRs come from a woman between 50 and 59 years old with HIV.

The genes are TRBV30 and TRBJ1-1; no definite D call. CDR3 length: 13 amino acids. The V gene lost 3 bases and the J gene lost 0 bases, with 8 bases spanning the gap. Germline CDR1 GTSNPN, CDR2 SVGIG (reference sequence). CDR3 region: CAWSRVMNTEAFF. In DNA form, the CDR3 reads TGTGCCTGGAGCCGAGTCATGAACACTGAAGCTTTCTTT. The full variable domain, in which reference TRBV30 and TRBJ1-1 provide the parts outside the CDR3, is SQTIHQWPATLVQPVGSPLSLECTVEGTSNPNLYWYRQAAGRGLQLLFYSVGIGQISSEVPQNLSASRPQDRQFILSSKKLLLSDSGFYLCAWSRVMNTEAFFGQGTRLTVV.

The rearrangement links TRBV15 to TRBJ1-4; 9 bases fit TRBD1. CDR3 size: 15 residues. J lost 11 bases, V lost 1 base, and 8 bases had no gene match. The V gene's germline CDR1 is LNHNV and CDR2 YYDKDF (reference sequence). The CDR3, as DNA: TGTGCCACCAGCAGAGCCGGGACAGGGAGGGGGAAACTGTTTTTT. This encodes CATSRAGTGRGKLFF.

This chain connects TRBV2 to TRBJ1-4; unclear D gene. V was clipped by 6 bases and J by 8 bases, with 10 bases between them. This CDR3 has 12 amino acids. The V gene's germline CDR1 is SNHLY and CDR2 FYNNEI. As DNA, the CDR3 is TGTGCCAGCAGGGGAGGATGGGAAAAACTGTTTTTT. It is translated as CASRGGWEKLFF.

The chain has TRBV29-1 and TRBJ1-1, with a possible D match to TRBD1 (5 bases). The CDR3 is 12 residues long. Per the germline V gene, CDR1 is SQVTM and CDR2 is ANQGSEA. Between the trimmed V and J ends, which lost 3 bases and 5 bases, there was a span of 10 bases. In DNA form, the CDR3 reads TGCAGCGTTGACGGCTGGGGGACTGAAGCTTTCTTT. Its protein is CSVDGWGTEAFF.

The rearrangement links TRBV2 to TRBJ2-4; D might be TRBD1 (6 bases). The V gene's germline CDR1 is SNHLY and CDR2 FYNNEI. The CDR3 has 16 residues. The V end lost 1 base, the J end lost 4 bases, and 14 bases lay between the germline ends. CDR3: CASSEEGVGSKNIQYF. In nucleotides, the CDR3 is TGTGCCAGCAGTGAAGAGGGGGTAGGGTCAAAAAACATTCAGTACTTC. Together with reference TRBV2 and TRBJ2-4, the CDR3 gives the full variable domain: EPEVTQTPSHQVTQMGQEVILRCVPISNHLYFYWYRQILGQKVEFLVSFYNNEISEKSEIFDDQFSVERPDGSNFTLKIRSTKLEDSAMYFCASSEEGVGSKNIQYFGAGTRLSVL.

V is TRBV6-1 and J is TRBJ1-1; possible D gene TRBD1, 6 bases. The V gene's germline CDR1 is MNHNS and CDR2 SASEGT. The length of the CDR3 is 16 residues. The germline V and J ends were trimmed by 2 bases and 3 bases, with 16 bases remaining between them. The CDR3 region is CASSESTSGEHTEAFF. CDR3 nucleotides: TGTGCCAGCAGTGAATCCACGTCAGGGGAACACACTGAAGCTTTCTTT.

The chain has TRBV6-1 and TRBJ1-5; TRBD1 matches at 9 bases. Losses at the gene ends were 2 bases for V and 4 bases for J; bases not matched to a gene: 3. The CDR3 is 15 residues long. Germline CDR1 MNHNS, CDR2 SASEGT. The CDR3 DNA sequence: TGTGCCAGCAGTGAAACCGGGACAGGGAATCAGCCCCAGCATTTT. As protein: CASSETGTGNQPQHF.

This clone was observed a handful of times. V is TRBV19 and J is TRBJ2-1; 9 bases are shared with TRBD2. CDR3 length: 14 residues. The germline V gene encodes CDR1 LNHDA and CDR2 SQIVND (reference sequence). Trimming cost V 4 bases and J 10 bases; bases outside gene matches: 8. In DNA, the CDR3 is TGTGCCAGTAGTAGCGGGGGGGCCCTTAAAGAGCAGTTCTTC. Translated, it gives CASSSGGALKEQFF.

This rearrangement joins TRBV27 to TRBJ1-6; 7 nucleotides line up with TRBD1. Trimming took 7 bases from V and 4 from J; bases not matched to a gene: 4. Germline V gene lookup returns CDR1 MNHEY and CDR2 SMNVEV (reference sequence). The CDR3 is 14 residues long. CDR3 residues: CASNHRGYNSPLHF. CDR3 DNA sequence: TGTGCCAGCAATCACAGGGGATATAATTCACCCCTCCACTTT.

Judged by abundance, this clone is medium-sized. V usage is TRBV6-1 and J usage is TRBJ1-2, with 9 bases that match TRBD1. The germline CDR1 and CDR2 sequences are MNHNS and SASEGT. With 5 bases clipped from V and 6 bases from J, the junction kept 7 bases outside the gene matches. This CDR3 region has 14 residues. This CDR3 reads CASSKQGATDGYTF. The DNA of the CDR3 is TGTGCCAGCAGTAAACAGGGGGCGACGGATGGCTACACCTTC.

The gene calls are TRBV7-9 and TRBJ1-1, with D uncertain. Trimming cost V 1 base and J 4 bases, with 10 bases left between them. The CDR3 runs 14 residues. Germline V gene sequence: CDR1 SEHNR, CDR2 FQNEAQ (reference sequence). The CDR3 spells CASSLDRVGTEAFF. CDR3 DNA sequence: TGTGCCAGCAGCTTAGATAGGGTAGGCACTGAAGCTTTCTTT.

The gene calls are TRBV9 and TRBJ2-1, with 8 bases fitting TRBD2. The CDR3 length is 15 residues. The V gene's germline CDR1 is SGDLS and CDR2 YYNGEE. The V gene end was trimmed by 5 bases and the J gene end by 7 bases; junction bases not matched to a gene: 11. CDR3 amino acids: CASRAPGGGLNEQFF. The CDR3 DNA follows: TGTGCCAGCAGAGCCCCGGGGGGGGGCCTGAATGAGCAGTTCTTC.

The CDR3 DNA reads TGTGCCAGCAGCTTAGTAGGGGACAACACTGAAGCTTTCTTT. Translation gives CASSLVGDNTEAFF. This sequence joins TRBV11-2 and TRBJ1-1, with a tentative D call TRBD1 (5 bases). Germline V gene sequence: CDR1 SGHAT, CDR2 FQNNGV. Trimming took 1 base from V and 2 from J, leaving 8 bases between them. The CDR3 has 14 amino acids.

CDR3 in amino acids: CASSLGQGGDGYTF. CDR3 nucleotide sequence: TGCGCCAGCAGCTTGGGACAGGGAGGGGATGGCTACACCTTC. The chain uses TRBV5-1 and TRBJ1-2, with TRBD1 identical over 7 bases. The junction had 5 bases not matched to a gene; V was cut back by 0 bases and J by 6 bases. The CDR3 runs to 14 residues. CDR1 is SGHRS and CDR2 is YFSETQ in the germline V gene.

J is TRBJ2-7 and V is TRBV2; a possible D gene is TRBD2 (5 bases). CDR3 length: 14 residues. In germline, CDR1 is SNHLY, CDR2 FYNNEI. V gave up 7 bases and J gave up 0 bases, with 13 bases separating them. The CDR3 sequence is CASNMDLSSYEQYF. The CDR3 DNA follows: TGTGCCAGCAATATGGACTTAAGCTCCTACGAGCAGTACTTC.

The chain uses TRBV7-2 and TRBJ1-6; weak D call: TRBD1 (5 bases). The V gene lost 3 bases and the J gene lost 7 bases, with 13 bases spanning the gap. The CDR3 contains 15 residues. CDR1 is SGHTA and CDR2 is FQGNSA in the germline V gene. CDR3 in DNA: TGTGCCAGCAGCTTGACGTCAGGGAACAATTCACCCCTCCACTTT. Translating gives CASSLTSGNNSPLHF.

The chain has TRBV4-1 and TRBJ2-7; D may be TRBD2 (6 bases). Germline lookup yields CDR1 MGHRA and CDR2 YSYEKL. This CDR3 contains 15 residues. The ends were cut back, 1 base at V and 2 bases at J, with 12 bases in the middle. The CDR3 is CASSQGQGGTYEQYV. Written as DNA, the CDR3 is TGCGCCAGCAGCCAAGGCCAGGGCGGGACCTACGAGCAGTACGTC.

This chain uses TRBV11-2 with TRBJ1-1; D perhaps matches TRBD1 (5 bases). This CDR3 has 15 residues. Germline values: CDR1 SGHAT, CDR2 FQNNGV. The ends were cut back, 8 bases at V and 1 base at J, with 17 bases in the middle. The CDR3 here is CASLTGTSWNTEAFF. CDR3 nucleotides: TGTGCCAGCCTGACCGGGACCAGCTGGAACACTGAAGCTTTCTTT.

V gene TRBV30 combines with J gene TRBJ2-1; possible D gene TRBD2, 7 bases. Germline CDR1 and CDR2: GTSNPN and SVGIG (reference sequence). The CDR3 contains 15 residues. Trimming took 5 bases from V and 10 from J, leaving 24 bases between them. This CDR3 is CAWSLGRGGLREQFF. The CDR3 DNA reads TGTGCCTGGTCTTTAGGGAGGGGGGGCCTGAGGGAGCAGTTCTTC.

The chain joins TRBV6-1 to TRBJ1-6; D gene ambiguous. The germline V gene has CDR1 MNHNS and CDR2 SASEGT. Deletions cut 1 base from V and 0 bases from J, with 10 bases between. CDR3 length: 17 residues. In nucleotides, the CDR3 is TGTGCCAGCAGTGAAGATGAGACCTCCTCCTATAATTCACCCCTCCACTTT. It translates to CASSEDETSSYNSPLHF.

This chain connects TRBV4-1 to TRBJ2-2; 9 bases align to TRBD2. The trim removed 4 bases at V and 7 bases at J, leaving 13 bases unmatched. The germline CDR1 and CDR2 sequences are MGHRA and YSYEKL. The CDR3 has 17 residues. CDR3 nucleotides: TGCGCCAGCAGCCCCAAATTGGGCGGGGGGGCGGGCGGGGAGCTGTTTTTT. As protein: CASSPKLGGGAGGELFF.